Listed below are T cell receptor beta chains from one sample, sequenced in a study of control samples from healthy donors and cancer patients. Sequenced by immunoSEQ multiplex PCR; TCRdb stores in-frame clones only, minus some. The sample contains 120,000 to 150,000 clones, roughly 89% of which appear only once. Specimen: blood. All receptors derive from a man aged 25 to 40 in good health. Both conserved end residues are part of each CDR3. D genes are given only for firm matches. Clone size is stated in some rows and not others, as once, few, many or a class when expanded.

TRBJ1-2 | TRBV28 | - | - | TGTGCCAGCAGTCATACCTATGGCTACACCTTC | CASSHTYGYTF
TRBJ2-1 | TRBV13 | - | - | TGTGCCAGCAGCCTCCCCGCATTAGCTTCCGACAATGAGCAGTTCTTC | CASSLPALASDNEQFF
TRBJ2-5 | TRBV20-1 | - | - | TGCAGTGCTAGTCCCCTGGAGACCCAGTACTTC | CSASPLETQYF
TRBJ2-7 | TRBV27 | - | TRBD2 | TGTGCCAGCAGTCCTCTTGCTAGCGGCTACGAGCAGTACTTC | CASSPLASGYEQYF
TRBJ1-5 | TRBV19 | - | - | TGTGCCAGTAGTATAGATTCGGCCAGGTTGTTAATAAGGGGCAATCAGCCCCAGCATTTT | CASSIDSARLLIRGNQPQHF
TRBJ1-1 | TRBV19 | - | - | TGTGCCAGTACCGAATCAGGGCGTACTGAAGCTTTCTTT | CASTESGRTEAFF
TRBJ2-1 | TRBV15 | - | TRBD2 | TGTGCCACCAGCACTTCACGAAACATAGCGGGAGTAGGCAATGAGCAGTTCTTC | CATSTSRNIAGVGNEQFF
TRBJ2-7 | TRBV18 | - | - | TGTGCCAGCTCACCAGTCGGCAGGGGTATGGACGAGCAGTACTTC | CASSPVGRGMDEQYF
TRBJ1-3 | TRBV6-5 | - | - | TGTGCCAGCAGTTACTCGGACAGAGGAAACACCATATATTTT | CASSYSDRGNTIYF
TRBJ1-3 | TRBV27 | - | - | TGTGCCAGCAGTTTATTGGGGTCTGGAAACACCATATATTTT | CASSLLGSGNTIYF
TRBJ2-1 | TRBV9 | - | - | TGTGCCAGCAGCGTAGTCCCCTCCCGGGATGAGCAGTTCTTC | CASSVVPSRDEQFF
TRBJ2-5 | TRBV7-2 | - | TRBD1 | TGTGCCAGCAGCTACAGGGGGGAGACCCAGTACTTC | CASSYRGETQYF
TRBJ1-2 | TRBV11-3 | - | - | TGTGCCAGCAGCTCCGGACAGCCCTATGGCTACACCTTC | CASSSGQPYGYTF
TRBJ1-4 | TRBV11-3 | - | - | TGTGCCAGCAGCTTTGAGGGGCGGTCTAATGAAAAACTGTTTTTT | CASSFEGRSNEKLFF
TRBJ1-5 | TRBV6-2/TRBV6-3 | - | - | TGTGCCAGCAGTTACTCTCGGGATGGCAATCAGCCCCAGCATTTT | CASSYSRDGNQPQHF
TRBJ1-1 | TRBV5-1 | - | - | TGCGCCAGCAGCTTGGCAATCCCCGGGGACACTGAAGCTTTCTTT | CASSLAIPGDTEAFF
TRBJ2-7 | TRBV5-1 | - | TRBD2 | TGCGCCAGCAGACTAGCGGGAGCGAGAGGAGACTCCTACGAGCAGTACTTC | CASRLAGARGDSYEQYF
TRBJ2-1 | TRBV5-3 | - | - | TGTGCCAGAAGCTTGATCAACAGGGACCCCTTCTTC | CARSLINRDPFF
TRBJ2-1 | TRBV15 | - | - | TGTGCCACCAGCAGAGTTACCGGAACCGGTTACAATGAGCAGTTCTTC | CATSRVTGTGYNEQFF
TRBJ1-5 | TRBV7-8 | - | - | TGTGCCAGCAGCTTAGATCGGAATCAGCCCCAGCATTTT | CASSLDRNQPQHF
TRBJ2-3 | TRBV7-2 | - | - | TGTGCCAGCAGCTTAACTAGGAAGGGGACAGATACGCAGTATTTT | CASSLTRKGTDTQYF
TRBJ1-2 | TRBV7-9 | - | - | TGTGCCAGCAGCCCCGGCGGAGGGAGCAGGTATGGCTACACCTTC | CASSPGGGSRYGYTF
TRBJ2-1 | TRBV9 | - | - | TGTGCCAGCAGCGTAGCGGGGAACACCCTATTGTTCTTC | CASSVAGNTLLFF
TRBJ1-3 | TRBV6-5 | - | TRBD1 | TGTGCCAGCAGCGACAGGGATGGAAACACCATATATTTT | CASSDRDGNTIYF
TRBJ2-1 | TRBV19 | - | TRBD2 | TGTGCCAGTAGCCCCGGGGGGTACAATGAGCAGTTCTTC | CASSPGGYNEQFF
TRBJ2-1 | TRBV6-5 | - | TRBD2 | TGTGCCAGCAGTTACTCAGGGCTAGCGGGGGAGCAGTTCTTC | CASSYSGLAGEQFF
TRBJ1-1 | TRBV30 | - | - | TGTGCCTGGAGTTTGGGGAGGAACACTGAAGCTTTCTTT | CAWSLGRNTEAFF
TRBJ2-1 | TRBV19 | - | - | TGTGCCAGTAGTACCGGAGGACGTCATAACACCTACAATGAGCAGTTCTTC | CASSTGGRHNTYNEQFF
TRBJ2-2 | TRBV6-5 | few | TRBD1 | TGTGCCAGCCTCCCAGGGGGCCTTTTGACCGGGGAGCTGTTTTTT | CASLPGGLLTGELFF
TRBJ1-1 | TRBV11-2 | - | TRBD1 | TGTGCCAGCAGCTTAGCCGGGACAGAGTCGGCTTTCTTT | CASSLAGTESAFF
TRBJ1-1 | TRBV27 | - | - | TGTGCCAGCGAGTCGAACAAGGGCACTGAAGCTTTCTTT | CASESNKGTEAFF
TRBJ1-5 | TRBV28 | - | - | TGTGCCAGCCGTTTCGACGGGGGCAATCAGCCCCAGCATTTT | CASRFDGGNQPQHF
TRBJ2-5 | TRBV7-2 | - | - | TGTGCCAGCGCCGGGCAGGACCAAGAGACCCAGTACTTC | CASAGQDQETQYF
TRBJ2-2 | TRBV14 | - | - | TGTGCCAGCAGCCAAATATTCGGGAGAGCGGAGCTGTTTTTT | CASSQIFGRAELFF
TRBJ2-1 | TRBV6-4 | - | TRBD2 | TGTGCCAGCAGTCCAGCGGGAGAACACAATGAGCAGTTCTTC | CASSPAGEHNEQFF